These 6 T cell receptor beta chains originate from one sample sequenced in a study of a mutant IDH1 vaccine in newly diagnosed glioma. The protocol was immunoSEQ multiplex PCR, while the TCRdb copy is restricted to in-frame clones and leaves out a portion. Of tens of thousands of clones listed, more than 85% were seen once; the top ten hold about 4.9%. Time point denoted: baseline, week 1 (first vaccination visit). Treatment noted: pre-vaccination baseline after standard-of-care therapy. Sample: PBMCs, taken from a glioma patient treated with radiotherapy, temozolomide or both. These receptors were obtained from a woman aged 40 to 50 with glioma.

V usage is TRBV5-4 and J usage is TRBJ2-7; no firm D call. CDR1 SGHNT and CDR2 YYREEE come from the germline V gene (reference sequence). This CDR3 is built from 15 residues. Deletions cut 3 bases from V and 6 bases from J, with 19 bases between. The CDR3 here is CASSYGPSEAGEQYF. The CDR3 DNA follows: TGTGCCAGCAGCTACGGGCCCTCCGAAGCCGGCGAGCAGTACTTC.

The rearrangement joins TRBV5-1 to TRBJ1-4; D call uncertain. Germline CDR1 reads SGHRS; CDR2 reads YFSETQ. Trimming removed 4 bases at V and 10 bases at J, with 14 bases between. The CDR3 consists of 13 residues. Here the CDR3 reads CASSPDTGGKLFF. CDR3 DNA sequence: TGCGCCAGCAGCCCCGACACGGGTGGAAAACTGTTTTTT.

This clone appeared once. The chain is built from TRBV9 and TRBJ2-1; 13 bases are a match to TRBD2. CDR3 length equals 20 residues. Germline CDR1 reads SGDLS; CDR2 reads YYNGEE. Losses at the gene ends were 0 bases for V and 10 bases for J; bases not matched to a gene: 19. The CDR3 sequence: CASSVGLAGGSAPMTGEQFF. For the CDR3, the DNA is TGTGCCAGCAGCGTAGGACTAGCGGGAGGATCAGCCCCCATGACGGGAGAGCAGTTCTTC.

The chain links TRBV7-9 to TRBJ1-1; the match to TRBD1 covers 7 bases. The CDR3 length is 17 residues. J gave up 6 bases and V 2 bases, and 15 bases lay outside the gene matches. Germline CDR1 SEHNR, CDR2 FQNEAQ (reference sequence). The CDR3 region has the DNA TGTGCCAGCAGCTTACCCCGGGACAGCCGAGGAGGCGCTGAAGCTTTCTTT. Its protein product is CASSLPRDSRGGAEAFF.

V and J are TRBV5-1 and TRBJ1-1; D possibly corresponds to TRBD1 (6 bases). The ends were cut back, 0 bases at V and 3 bases at J, with 6 bases in the middle. The CDR3 covers 13 residues. Germline V CDR1 and CDR2: SGHRS, YFSETQ. CDR3 region: CASSLDRDTEAFF. CDR3 DNA: TGCGCCAGCAGCTTGGACAGGGACACTGAAGCTTTCTTT.

V and J are TRBV18 and TRBJ1-2, with a possible D match to TRBD1 (5 bases). With 4 bases removed from V and 2 bases from J, the gap between germline ends came to 8 bases. From germline, CDR1 is KGHSH and CDR2 LQKENI. The CDR3 sequence is 13 residues long. The CDR3 sequence: CASSLQGNYGYTF. In nucleotides, the CDR3 is TGTGCCAGCTCACTTCAGGGAAACTATGGCTACACCTTC.